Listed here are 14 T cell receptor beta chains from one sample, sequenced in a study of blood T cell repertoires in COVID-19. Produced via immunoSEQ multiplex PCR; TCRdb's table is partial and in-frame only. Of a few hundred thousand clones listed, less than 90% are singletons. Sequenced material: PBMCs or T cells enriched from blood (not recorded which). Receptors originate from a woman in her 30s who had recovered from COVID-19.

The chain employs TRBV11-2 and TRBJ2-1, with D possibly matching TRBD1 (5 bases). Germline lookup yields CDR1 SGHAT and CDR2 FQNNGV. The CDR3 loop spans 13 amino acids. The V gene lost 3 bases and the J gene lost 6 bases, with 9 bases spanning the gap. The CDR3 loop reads CASSLGLSNEQFF. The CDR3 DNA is TGTGCCAGCAGCTTGGGGCTTTCCAATGAGCAGTTCTTC. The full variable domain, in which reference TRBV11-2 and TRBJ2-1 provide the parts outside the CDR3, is EAGVAQSPRYKIIEKRQSVAFWCNPISGHATLYWYQQILGQGPKLLIQFQNNGVVDDSQLPKDRFSAERLKGVDSTLKIQPAKLEDSAVYLCASSLGLSNEQFFGPGTRLTVL.

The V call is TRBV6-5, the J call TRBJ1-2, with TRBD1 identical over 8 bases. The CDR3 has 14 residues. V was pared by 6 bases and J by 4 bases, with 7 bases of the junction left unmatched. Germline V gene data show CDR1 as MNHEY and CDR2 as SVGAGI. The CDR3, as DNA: TGTGCCAGCAGAAGCAGGGGGCGCGTCTATGGCTACACCTTC. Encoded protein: CASRSRGRVYGYTF.

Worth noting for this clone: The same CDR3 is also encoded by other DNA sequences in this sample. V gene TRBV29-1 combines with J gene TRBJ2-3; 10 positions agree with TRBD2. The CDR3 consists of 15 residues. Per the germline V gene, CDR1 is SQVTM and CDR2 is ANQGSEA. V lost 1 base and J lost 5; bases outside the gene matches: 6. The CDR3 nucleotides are TGCAGCGTTGAAGGGTTAGCGGGAGGTAGAGATACGCAGTATTTT. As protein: CSVEGLAGGRDTQYF.

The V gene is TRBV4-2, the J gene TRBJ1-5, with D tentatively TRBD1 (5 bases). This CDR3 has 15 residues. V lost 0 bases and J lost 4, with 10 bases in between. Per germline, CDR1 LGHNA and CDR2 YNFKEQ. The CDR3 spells CASSQDRRGNQPQHF. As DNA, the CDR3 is TGTGCCAGCAGCCAAGATCGGAGGGGTAATCAGCCCCAGCATTTT.

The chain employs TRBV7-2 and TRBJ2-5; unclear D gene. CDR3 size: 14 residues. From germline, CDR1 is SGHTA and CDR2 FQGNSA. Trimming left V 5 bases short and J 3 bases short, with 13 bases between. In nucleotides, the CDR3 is TGTGCCAGCAGCCCCGTTGGCGGAGAAGAGACCCAGTACTTC. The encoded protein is CASSPVGGEETQYF. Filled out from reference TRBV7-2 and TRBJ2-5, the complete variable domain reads GAGVSQSPSNKVTEKGKDVELRCDPISGHTALYWYRQSLGQGLEFLIYFQGNSAPDKSGLPSDRFSAERTGGSVSTLTIQRTQQEDSAVYLCASSPVGGEETQYFGPGTRLLVL.

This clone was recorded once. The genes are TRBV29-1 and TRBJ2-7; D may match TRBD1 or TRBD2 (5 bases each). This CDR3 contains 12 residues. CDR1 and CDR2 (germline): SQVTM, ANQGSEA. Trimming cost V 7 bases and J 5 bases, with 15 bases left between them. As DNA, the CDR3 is TGCAGCGCGGGACGGAGGAGAAACGAGCAGTACTTC. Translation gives CSAGRRRNEQYF.

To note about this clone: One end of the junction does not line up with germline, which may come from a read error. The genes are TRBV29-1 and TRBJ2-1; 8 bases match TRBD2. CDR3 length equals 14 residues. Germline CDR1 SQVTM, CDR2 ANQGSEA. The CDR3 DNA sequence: TGCAGCGCGGGGACTAGGACGGCAAACAACGAGCAGTTCTTC. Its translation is CSAGTRTANNEQFF.

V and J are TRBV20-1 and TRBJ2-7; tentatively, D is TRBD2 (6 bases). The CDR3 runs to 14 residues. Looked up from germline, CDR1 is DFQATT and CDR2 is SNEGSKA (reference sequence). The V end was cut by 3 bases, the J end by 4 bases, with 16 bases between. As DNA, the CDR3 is TGCAGTGCTAGTAGAGGTAGCGGTCGTTACGAGCAGTACTTC. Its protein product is CSASRGSGRYEQYF.

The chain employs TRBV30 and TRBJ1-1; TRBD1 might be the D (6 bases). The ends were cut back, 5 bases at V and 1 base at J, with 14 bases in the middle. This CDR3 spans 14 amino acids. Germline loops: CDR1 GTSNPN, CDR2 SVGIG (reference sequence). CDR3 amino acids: CAWGPGQTNTEAFF. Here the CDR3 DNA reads TGTGCCTGGGGACCAGGACAGACGAACACTGAAGCTTTCTTT.

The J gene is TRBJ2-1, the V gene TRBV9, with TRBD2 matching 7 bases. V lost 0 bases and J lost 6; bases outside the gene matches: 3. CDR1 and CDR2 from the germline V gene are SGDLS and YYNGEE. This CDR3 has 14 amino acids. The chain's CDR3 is CASSVELAINEQFF. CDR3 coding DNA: TGTGCCAGCAGCGTAGAACTAGCGATCAATGAGCAGTTCTTC.

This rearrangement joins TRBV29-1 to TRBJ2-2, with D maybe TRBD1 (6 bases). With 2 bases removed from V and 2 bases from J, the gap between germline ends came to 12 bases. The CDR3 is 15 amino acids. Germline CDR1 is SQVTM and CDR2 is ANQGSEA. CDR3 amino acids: CSVESGRGNTGELFF. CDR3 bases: TGCAGCGTTGAATCGGGCAGGGGAAACACCGGGGAGCTGTTTTTT.

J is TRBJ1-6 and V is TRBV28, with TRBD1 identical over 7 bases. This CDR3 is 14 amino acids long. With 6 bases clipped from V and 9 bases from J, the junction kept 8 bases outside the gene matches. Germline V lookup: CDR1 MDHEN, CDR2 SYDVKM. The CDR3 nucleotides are TGTGCCAGCAGCCGACAGGGAAGGAGTTCACCCCTCCACTTT. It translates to CASSRQGRSSPLHF.

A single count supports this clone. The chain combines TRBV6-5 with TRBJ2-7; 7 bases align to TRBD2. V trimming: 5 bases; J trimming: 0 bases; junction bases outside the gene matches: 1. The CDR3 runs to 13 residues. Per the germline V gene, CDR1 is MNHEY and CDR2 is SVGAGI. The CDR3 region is CASSSGISYEQYF. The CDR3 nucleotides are TGTGCCAGCAGTAGCGGGATCTCCTACGAGCAGTACTTC.

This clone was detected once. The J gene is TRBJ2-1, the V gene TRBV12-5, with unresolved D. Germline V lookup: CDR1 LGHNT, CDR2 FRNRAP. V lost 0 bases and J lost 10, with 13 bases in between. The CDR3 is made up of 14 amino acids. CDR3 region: CASGLVTPRVEQFF. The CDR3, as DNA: TGTGCTAGTGGTTTGGTCACTCCCCGGGTAGAGCAGTTCTTC.